These T cell receptor beta chains were read from a single sample in a study of OX40 agonist ivuxolimab in advanced cancers. TCRdb's copy holds only in-frame clones and misses some; the assay was immunoSEQ multiplex PCR. The profile shows about 60,000 clones, 85% to 90% of them singletons. Sequenced material: CD4+ or CD8+ T cells sorted from blood, taken in a trial of the OX40 agonist ivuxolimab. These receptors all stem from an adult with an advanced solid tumor such as melanoma, head and neck, liver or kidney cancer. CDR3s include the opening cysteine and the closing phenylalanine or tryptophan. A D gene is named only where the DNA matches it firmly. The size field is filled for only some rows; it gives once, few, many or a size class.

clone_size,v_call,d_call,j_call,cdr3_length,cdr3_aa,cdr3_nt
NA,TRBV30,NA,TRBJ2-3,21,CAWIPGLSRPRSFVGGDTQYF,TGTGCCTGGATCCCGGGACTTTCAAGACCTAGGTCCTTCGTAGGGGGAGATACGCAGTATTTT
NA,TRBV14,NA,TRBJ1-1,14,CASSHKAEGTEAFF,TGTGCCAGCAGCCATAAAGCTGAGGGCACTGAAGCTTTCTTT
NA,TRBV11-2,TRBD1,TRBJ1-1,14,CASSNTGGATEAFF,TGTGCCAGCAGCAACACAGGGGGCGCGACTGAAGCTTTCTTT
NA,TRBV7-9,TRBD2,TRBJ2-1,18,CASSPKGLAGGYYNEQFF,TGTGCCAGCAGCCCTAAGGGGCTAGCGGGAGGTTACTACAATGAGCAGTTCTTC
NA,TRBV18,NA,TRBJ2-7,13,CASSPRQTYEQYF,TGTGCCAGCTCACCGCGACAGACCTACGAGCAGTACTTC
NA,TRBV7-9,NA,TRBJ2-5,13,CASSLTGTETQYF,TGTGCCAGCAGCTTGACTGGGACGGAGACCCAGTACTTC
NA,TRBV2,NA,TRBJ1-2,10,CASRDYGYTF,TGTGCCAGCAGGGACTATGGCTACACCTTC
once,TRBV7-9,TRBD2,TRBJ2-1,19,CASSLQLAGGPQSGNEQFF,TGTGCCAGCAGCCTTCAACTAGCGGGAGGGCCCCAGTCGGGCAATGAGCAGTTCTTC
NA,TRBV28,TRBD2,TRBJ2-6,17,CASSPSGAHSGANVLTF,TGTGCCAGCAGTCCTAGCGGCGCCCACTCTGGGGCCAACGTCCTGACTTTC
NA,TRBV5-1,NA,TRBJ1-1,12,CASGRVNTEAFF,TGCGCCAGCGGCAGGGTTAACACTGAAGCTTTCTTT
NA,TRBV7-9,TRBD2,TRBJ2-1,16,CASSYNNLTSGSMQFF,TGTGCCAGCAGCTATAACAACCTGACTAGCGGGAGTATGCAGTTCTTC
NA,TRBV10-1,NA,TRBJ1-2,12,CASSDGPYGYTF,TGCGCCAGCAGCGACGGACCCTATGGCTACACCTTC
NA,TRBV28,NA,TRBJ1-5,12,CASSLLNQPQHF,TGTGCCAGCAGCCTCCTCAATCAGCCCCAGCATTTT
NA,TRBV18,NA,TRBJ1-1,11,CASSPGSEAFF,TGTGCCAGCTCACCAGGCTCTGAAGCTTTCTTT
NA,TRBV7-6,NA,TRBJ1-1,13,CASSLGGGVEAFF,TGTGCCAGCAGCTTAGGGGGTGGGGTTGAAGCTTTCTTT
NA,TRBV4-2,NA,TRBJ2-1,19,CASSRPPAGGPTSYNEQFF,TGTGCCAGCAGCCGACCCCCCGCCGGGGGGCCTACCTCCTACAATGAGCAGTTCTTC
once,TRBV7-9,TRBD1,TRBJ1-6,18,CASSVPGGQGPTNSPLHF,TGTGCCAGCAGCGTTCCGGGAGGACAGGGGCCCACTAATTCACCCCTCCACTTT
few,TRBV14,NA,TRBJ1-1,14,CASSPGLRNTEAFF,TGTGCCAGCAGCCCGGGACTTAGGAACACTGAAGCTTTCTTT
NA,TRBV28,NA,TRBJ2-3,15,CASSQNGVVTDTQYF,TGTGCCAGCAGCCAAAACGGTGTGGTCACAGATACGCAGTATTTT
NA,TRBV30,TRBD2,TRBJ2-1,14,CAWRVAGGWNEQFF,TGTGCCTGGAGGGTAGCGGGAGGGTGGAATGAGCAGTTCTTC
once,TRBV7-3,TRBD2,TRBJ2-5,15,CASSSEGLGMETQYF,TGTGCCAGCAGCTCGGAAGGACTAGGCATGGAGACCCAGTACTTC
NA,TRBV5-1,NA,TRBJ2-6,15,CASSLEGSGANVLTF,TGCGCCAGCAGCTTGGAGGGGTCTGGGGCCAACGTCCTGACTTTC
NA,TRBV11-2,NA,TRBJ2-3,15,CASSLDQRPTDTQYF,TGTGCCAGCAGCTTAGACCAGCGGCCCACAGATACGCAGTATTTT
NA,TRBV10-3,NA,TRBJ1-3,16,CAISEGRSLGGNTIYF,TGTGCCATCAGTGAGGGCAGGAGTCTTGGCGGAAACACCATATATTTT
NA,TRBV21-1,NA,TRBJ1-5,16,CASSKAGLFSNQPQHF,TGTGCCAGCAGCAAAGCAGGGCTTTTTAGCAATCAGCCCCAGCATTTT
NA,TRBV30,TRBD1,TRBJ1-4,14,CAWKGQESNEKLFF,TGTGCCTGGAAAGGACAGGAATCGAATGAAAAACTGTTTTTT
NA,TRBV7-2,NA,TRBJ2-5,14,CASSLGWLVETQYF,TGTGCCAGCAGCTTAGGCTGGCTGGTGGAGACCCAGTACTTC
NA,TRBV5-1,TRBD1,TRBJ1-2,14,CASSPAAGGGGYTF,TGCGCCAGCAGCCCAGCGGCAGGGGGCGGGGGCTACACCTTC
NA,TRBV14,NA,TRBJ2-3,12,CASCLSTDTQYF,TGTGCCAGCTGCCTAAGCACAGATACGCAGTATTTT
NA,TRBV27,NA,TRBJ2-7,12,CASSHGGVEQYF,TGTGCCAGCAGTCACGGCGGGGTCGAGCAGTACTTC
NA,TRBV19,NA,TRBJ1-1,13,CASRITGANEAFF,TGTGCCAGTAGAATAACAGGCGCAAATGAAGCTTTCTTT
NA,TRBV28,TRBD2,TRBJ2-3,17,CASSHIAGGRGTDTQYF,TGTGCCAGCAGTCACATAGCGGGAGGTCGGGGCACAGATACGCAGTATTTT
few,TRBV7-9,NA,TRBJ2-2,14,CASSLAQNTGELFF,TGTGCCAGCAGCTTAGCGCAGAACACCGGGGAGCTGTTTTTT
NA,TRBV6-1,TRBD2,TRBJ2-1,15,CASSVGLVNFDEQFF,TGTGCCAGCAGTGTGGGACTAGTTAATTTCGATGAGCAGTTCTTC
few,TRBV5-6,TRBD2,TRBJ2-1,15,CASSETSGSHNEQFF,TGTGCCAGCAGCGAAACTAGCGGGAGCCACAATGAGCAGTTCTTC
NA,TRBV7-2,TRBD2,TRBJ2-1,16,CASSLIGTSRGDEQFF,TGTGCCAGCAGCTTAATCGGGACTAGTCGGGGGGATGAGCAGTTCTTC
NA,TRBV6-5,NA,TRBJ2-3,13,CASSYQSGDTQYF,TGTGCCAGCAGTTACCAAAGTGGAGATACGCAGTATTTT
NA,TRBV28,NA,TRBJ1-5,14,CASIISGPNQPQHF,TGTGCCAGCATTATATCAGGGCCTAATCAGCCCCAGCATTTT
NA,TRBV7-8,NA,TRBJ1-4,14,CASSYRFSNEKLFF,TGTGCCAGCAGCTACAGGTTCTCAAATGAAAAACTGTTTTTT
NA,TRBV6-1,NA,TRBJ1-2,13,CASRKGGGYGYTF,TGTGCCAGCAGAAAAGGGGGAGGCTATGGCTACACCTTC
NA,TRBV10-3,NA,TRBJ2-3,13,CAISLSDTDTQYF,TGTGCCATCAGTTTGAGCGACACAGATACGCAGTATTTT
NA,TRBV7-3,NA,TRBJ1-1,13,CASSPGREGAAFF,TGTGCCAGCAGCCCCGGGAGGGAGGGAGCAGCTTTCTTT
once,TRBV10-3,NA,TRBJ2-5,11,CAISESWTQYF,TGTGCCATCAGTGAGTCCTGGACCCAGTACTTC
few,TRBV27,NA,TRBJ1-2,9,CPTLYGYTF,TGTCCCACACTCTATGGCTACACCTTC
NA,TRBV10-1,NA,TRBJ2-5,13,CASSRILQETQYF,TGCGCCAGCAGTCGGATCCTCCAGGAGACCCAGTACTTC
NA,TRBV15,TRBD2,TRBJ2-1,16,CATSRDLTSGSNEQFF,TGTGCCACCAGCAGAGATCTGACTAGCGGGAGCAATGAGCAGTTCTTC
NA,TRBV5-1,NA,TRBJ2-1,15,CASSLGGATRDEQFF,TGCGCCAGCAGCCTCGGCGGGGCTACTCGGGATGAGCAGTTCTTC
once,TRBV6-5,TRBD2,TRBJ2-7,14,CASSATGTSDEQYF,TGTGCCAGCAGTGCAACCGGGACTAGTGACGAGCAGTACTTC
few,TRBV20-1,NA,TRBJ1-1,11,CSASSGTEAFF,TGCAGTGCTAGTTCTGGGACTGAAGCTTTCTTT
NA,TRBV15,NA,TRBJ1-2,13,CATSRGRNYGYTF,TGTGCCACCAGCAGAGGCCGGAACTATGGCTACACCTTC
NA,TRBV11-2,TRBD2,TRBJ2-2,18,CASSQGLAGGRGTGELFF,TGTGCCAGCAGCCAGGGACTAGCGGGAGGGCGGGGTACCGGGGAGCTGTTTTTT
NA,TRBV28,TRBD2,TRBJ2-3,16,CASRTRTSGRTDTQYF,TGTGCCAGCAGAACCCGGACTAGCGGGAGAACAGATACGCAGTATTTT
NA,TRBV28,NA,TRBJ2-7,11,CASRNLRQQYF,TGTGCCAGCAGGAACTTGCGGCAGCAGTACTTC
few,TRBV5-1,NA,TRBJ2-6,15,CASSPQGPGANVLTF,TGCGCCAGCAGCCCTCAGGGGCCGGGGGCCAACGTCCTGACTTTC